What follows describes a single T cell receptor beta chain. Its target is unknown. The sample comes from a study of graft-versus-host responses after intestinal transplantation. In the study overall: Every recipient underwent anti-thymocyte globulin induction, then tacrolimus and steroids for two to four years.

Whole-study findings and limits: Present in recipient marrow, GvH clones included some that appeared first in ileum or blood.

Clones were read by immunoSEQ multiplex PCR, and TCRdb kept only the in-frame ones, dropping some. Found here are some 10,000 clones, roughly 90% of them singletons; the top ten hold more than 3%. The time point here: postoperative day 105 after intestinal transplantation (dayNNNN = postoperative day). The material was PBMCs, obtained 105 days after intestinal transplantation. The source of this sequence is a human patient who received an intestinal transplant, so some T cells may come from the graft donor.

The CDR3, as DNA: TGTGCCAGCAGCTACCTAGGGGCCCTCCACTTT. It yields the protein CASSYLGALHF. The V gene is TRBV6-5, the J gene TRBJ1-6; possibly TRBD1 for D (5 bases). The CDR3 contains 11 residues. V shed 6 bases and J shed 14 bases, with 11 bases lying between them. Germline V gives CDR1 MNHEY, CDR2 SVGAGI.